This T cell receptor beta chain came from a study of PD-L1 blockade in urothelial cancer. Overall study: Patients began atezolizumab, 1,200 mg intravenously every 3 weeks, in the mid-2010s. Males with bladder-origin urothelial cancer constituted most of the 29 patients. Patients' histories included 0 to 3 prior chemotherapy regimens. Researchers looked at the blood 3 weeks (second dose) and 6 weeks after treatment began.

Using immunoSEQ multiplex PCR, the repertoire was profiled, and TCRdb retains in-frame clones only, with some absent. The sample includes some 100,000 clones, about nine tenths of them seen just once. The V gene end was trimmed by 1 base and the J gene end by 7 bases; junction bases not matched to a gene: 8. The CDR3 contains 16 residues. Germline values: CDR1 MDHEN, CDR2 SYDVKM. The clonotype comes from an elderly woman with urothelial cancer. The sequencing used PBMCs, collected around atezolizumab (anti-PD-L1) treatment. The V gene is TRBV28, the J gene TRBJ1-5; 9 bases match TRBD1. The CDR3 loop reads CASSLLGGQGRQPQHF. Here the CDR3 DNA reads TGTGCCAGCAGTTTATTGGGGGGACAGGGCAGACAGCCCCAGCATTTT.